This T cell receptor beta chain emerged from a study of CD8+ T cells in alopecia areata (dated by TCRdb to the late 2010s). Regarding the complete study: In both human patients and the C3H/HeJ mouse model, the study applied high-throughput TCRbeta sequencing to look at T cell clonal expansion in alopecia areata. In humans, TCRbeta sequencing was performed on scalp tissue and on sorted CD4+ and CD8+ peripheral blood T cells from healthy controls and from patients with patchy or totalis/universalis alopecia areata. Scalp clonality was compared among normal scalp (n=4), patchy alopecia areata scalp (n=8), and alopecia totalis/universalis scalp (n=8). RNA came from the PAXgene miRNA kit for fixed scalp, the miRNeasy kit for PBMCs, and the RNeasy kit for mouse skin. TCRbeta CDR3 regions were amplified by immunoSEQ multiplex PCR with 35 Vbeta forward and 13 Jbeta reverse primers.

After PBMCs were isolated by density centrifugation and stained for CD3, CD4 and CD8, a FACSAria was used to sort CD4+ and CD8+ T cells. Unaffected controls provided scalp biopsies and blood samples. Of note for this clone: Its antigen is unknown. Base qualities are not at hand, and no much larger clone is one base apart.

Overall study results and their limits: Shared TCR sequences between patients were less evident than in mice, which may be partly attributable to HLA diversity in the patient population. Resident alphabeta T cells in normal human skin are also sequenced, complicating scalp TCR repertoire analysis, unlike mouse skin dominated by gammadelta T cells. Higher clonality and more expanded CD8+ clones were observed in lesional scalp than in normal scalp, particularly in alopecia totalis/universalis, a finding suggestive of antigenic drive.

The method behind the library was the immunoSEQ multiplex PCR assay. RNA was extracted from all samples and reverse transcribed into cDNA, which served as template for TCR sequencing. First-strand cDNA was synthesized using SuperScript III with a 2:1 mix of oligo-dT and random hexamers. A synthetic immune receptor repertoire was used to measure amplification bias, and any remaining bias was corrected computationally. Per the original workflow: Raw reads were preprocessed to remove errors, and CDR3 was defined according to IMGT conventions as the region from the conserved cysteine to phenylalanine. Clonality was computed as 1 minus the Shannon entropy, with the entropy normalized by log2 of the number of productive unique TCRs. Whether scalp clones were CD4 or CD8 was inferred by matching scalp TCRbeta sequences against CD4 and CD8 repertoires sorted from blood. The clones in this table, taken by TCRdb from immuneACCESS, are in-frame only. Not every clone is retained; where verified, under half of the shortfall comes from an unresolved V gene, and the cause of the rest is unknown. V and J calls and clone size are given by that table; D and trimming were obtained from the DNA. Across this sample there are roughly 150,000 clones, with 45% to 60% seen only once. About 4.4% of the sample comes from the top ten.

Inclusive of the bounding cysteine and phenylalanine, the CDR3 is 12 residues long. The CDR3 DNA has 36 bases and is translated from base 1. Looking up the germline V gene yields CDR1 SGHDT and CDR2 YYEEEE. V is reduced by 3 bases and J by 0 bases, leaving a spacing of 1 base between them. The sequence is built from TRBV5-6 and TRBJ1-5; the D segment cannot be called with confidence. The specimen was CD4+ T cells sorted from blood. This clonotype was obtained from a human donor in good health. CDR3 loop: CASSYSNQPQHF. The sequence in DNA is TGTGCCAGCAGCTATAGCAATCAGCCCCAGCATTTT.